This T cell receptor beta chain originates from a study of blood T cells in healthy people across ages. Germline CDR1 is DFQATT and CDR2 is SNEGSKA (reference sequence). With 8 bases removed from V and 4 bases from J, the gap between germline ends came to 11 bases. The CDR3 consists of 11 residues. With a J-beta primer mix and a sample-barcoded 5' primer, a second PCR ran about 7 to 12 cycles. TCRdb re-analysed the 5' RACE reads in MiXCR, keeping a single row per CDR3 protein. The sample has under 700,000 distinct CDR3 sequences, under 30% seen once; the top ten hold around 10%. These same records also appear under a second study, on T cells of mothers and their children.

V usage is TRBV20-1 and J usage is TRBJ2-5; tentative D call: TRBD1 (6 bases). This TCR was recovered from a boy aged 10-17 years in good health. Sequenced sample: blood. In DNA form, the CDR3 reads TGCAGTCACAGGGCCCGAGAGACCCAGTACTTC. Amino acid sequence: CSHRARETQYF.